This T cell receptor beta chain was obtained from a study of OX40 agonist ivuxolimab in advanced cancers. This clone occurred once. The CDR3 spans 15 residues. In germline, CDR1 is SGHNT, CDR2 YYREEE (reference sequence). Trimming removed 0 bases at V and 0 bases at J, with 7 bases between. The table came from immunoSEQ multiplex PCR; TCRdb's copy has only in-frame clones and leaves some out. Of fewer than 65,000 clones listed, roughly nine tenths were seen once; the top ten hold 4.5% to 5.5%. The receptor was derived from an adult with an advanced solid tumor such as melanoma, head and neck, liver or kidney cancer. V gene TRBV5-4 combines with J gene TRBJ2-1; D uncertain. The sequenced sample was CD4+ or CD8+ T cells sorted from blood, obtained in a trial of the OX40 agonist ivuxolimab. CDR3 bases: TGTGCCAGCAGCTTGGGGGGTGACTCCTACAATGAGCAGTTCTTC. This encodes CASSLGGDSYNEQFF.